This T cell receptor beta chain comes out of a study of blood T cell repertoires in COVID-19. The table came from immunoSEQ multiplex PCR; TCRdb's copy has only in-frame clones and leaves some out. Of some 89,000 clones in the sample, 90% were seen once. Sample: peripheral blood. This receptor was taken from a man in his 60s with acute or convalescent COVID-19.

The CDR3 region is CASSLGGTGGTEAFF. DNA of the CDR3: TGTGCCAGCAGTTTGGGCGGGACAGGCGGGACTGAAGCTTTCTTT. This chain joins TRBV28 and TRBJ1-1, with 8 bases that match TRBD1. The CDR3 runs to 15 residues. CDR1 and CDR2 (germline): MDHEN, SYDVKM. V gave up 3 bases and J gave up 5 bases; unmatched junction bases: 8.